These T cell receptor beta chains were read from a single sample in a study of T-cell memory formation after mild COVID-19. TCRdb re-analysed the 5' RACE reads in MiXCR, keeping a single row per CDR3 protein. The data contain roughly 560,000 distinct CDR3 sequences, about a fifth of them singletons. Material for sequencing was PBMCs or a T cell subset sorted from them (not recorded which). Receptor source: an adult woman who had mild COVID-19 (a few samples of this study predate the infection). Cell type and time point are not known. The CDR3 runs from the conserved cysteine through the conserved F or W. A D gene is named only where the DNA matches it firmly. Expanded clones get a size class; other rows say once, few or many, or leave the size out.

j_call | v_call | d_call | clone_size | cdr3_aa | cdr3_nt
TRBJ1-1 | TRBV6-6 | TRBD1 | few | CASSSTGFLTEAFF | TGTGCCAGCAGTTCGACAGGGTTTTTAACTGAAGCTTTCTTT
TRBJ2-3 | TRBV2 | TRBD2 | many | CASSESTSGGADTQYF | TGTGCCAGCAGTGAATCTACTAGCGGGGGGGCAGATACGCAGTATTTT
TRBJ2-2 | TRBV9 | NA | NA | CASSVGQKNTGELFF | TGTGCCAGCAGCGTAGGGCAGAAAAACACCGGGGAGCTGTTTTTT
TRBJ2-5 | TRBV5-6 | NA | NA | CASSLGWGRETQYF | TGTGCCAGCAGCTTGGGTTGGGGGCGAGAGACCCAGTACTTC
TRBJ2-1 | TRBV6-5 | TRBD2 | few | CASTAGLGGGADNEQFF | TGTGCCAGCACCGCAGGACTTGGCGGGGGGGCCGATAATGAGCAGTTCTTC
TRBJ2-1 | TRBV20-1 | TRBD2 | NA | CSARTSGRNEQFF | TGCAGTGCTCGGACTAGCGGGAGAAATGAGCAGTTCTTC
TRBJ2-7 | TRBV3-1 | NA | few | CASSPLIGLPSYEQYF | TGTGCCAGCAGCCCACTGATCGGGCTACCCTCCTACGAGCAGTACTTC
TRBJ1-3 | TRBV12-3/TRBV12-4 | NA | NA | CASSLRGAGNTIYF | TGTGCCAGCAGTTTGCGAGGGGCTGGAAACACCATATATTTT
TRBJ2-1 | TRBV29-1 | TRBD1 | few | CSAGTAYLYNEQFF | TGCAGCGCGGGGACAGCGTACTTATACAATGAGCAGTTCTTC
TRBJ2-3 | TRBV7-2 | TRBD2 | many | CASSLETFLAAGVDTQYF | TGTGCCAGCAGCTTAGAGACCTTTCTAGCGGCAGGCGTGGATACGCAGTATTTT
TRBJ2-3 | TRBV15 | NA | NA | CATSTRGAGAADTQYF | TGTGCCACCAGCACCAGGGGTGCGGGGGCGGCGGATACGCAGTATTTT
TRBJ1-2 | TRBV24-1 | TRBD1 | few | CAIQETGGSRGYTF | TGTGCCATTCAAGAGACAGGGGGCTCGAGAGGCTACACCTTC
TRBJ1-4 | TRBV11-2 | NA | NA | CASSSGPAVKIEKLFF | TGTGCCAGCAGCTCGGGCCCTGCTGTAAAGATAGAAAAACTGTTTTTT
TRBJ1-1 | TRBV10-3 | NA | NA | CAISQIGRVNTEAFF | TGTGCCATCAGTCAGATAGGACGGGTGAACACTGAAGCTTTCTTT
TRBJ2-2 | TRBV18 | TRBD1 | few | CASSLQPTGDSGELFF | TGTGCCAGCTCACTACAGCCCACAGGGGACAGCGGGGAGCTGTTTTTT
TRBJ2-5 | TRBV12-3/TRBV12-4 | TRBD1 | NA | CASSQDRVTPYF | TGTGCCAGCAGTCAGGACAGGGTTACCCCGTACTTC
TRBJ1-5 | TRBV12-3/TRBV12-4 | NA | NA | CASSRRGGPKGSNQPQHF | TGTGCCAGCAGTCGAAGGGGCGGACCCAAGGGTAGCAATCAGCCCCAGCATTTT